The 9 T cell receptor beta chains below all came from one sample that was sequenced in a study of blood T cell repertoires in COVID-19. Assay: immunoSEQ multiplex PCR; the TCRdb copy retains only in-frame clones and omits some. This table holds around 250,000 clones, about 87% found once. The source material was PBMCs or T cells enriched from blood (not recorded which). The receptors were gathered from a woman between 50 and 59 years old who had recovered from COVID-19.

The CDR3 sequence: CASSQRTDQETQYF. The DNA for the CDR3 is TGTGCCAGCAGCCAAAGGACAGACCAAGAGACCCAGTACTTC. This sequence joins TRBV3-1 (or the pseudogene TRBV3-2) and TRBJ2-5, with D possibly TRBD1 on 6 matching bases. This CDR3 region has 14 residues. The V gene lost 2 bases and the J gene lost 0 bases, with 7 bases spanning the gap. Germline CDR1 and CDR2: LGHDT and YNNKEL (reference sequence).

V usage is TRBV7-2 and J usage is TRBJ2-1, with D maybe TRBD2 (6 bases). Germline-derived CDR1 and CDR2 are SGHTA and FQGNSA. This CDR3 is 16 amino acids long. V was clipped by 1 base and J by 4 bases, with 14 bases between them. DNA of the CDR3: TGTGCCAGCAGCTTAGTCGGGAGCCGCAGGTACAATGAGCAGTTCTTC. Its protein is CASSLVGSRRYNEQFF.

In its sample, this clone was seen a few times. The chain joins TRBV27 to TRBJ1-2, with D possibly TRBD1 on 6 matching bases. The germline V gene encodes CDR1 MNHEY and CDR2 SMNVEV (reference sequence). This CDR3 region has 13 residues. V gave up 7 bases and J gave up 8 bases, with 17 bases separating them. In nucleotides, the CDR3 is TGTGCCAGCACAACAGGGAGAGTCGGGGGCTACACCTTC. Translating gives CASTTGRVGGYTF.

The chain links TRBV18 to TRBJ2-4; a weak D match, TRBD2 (6 bases). V was clipped by 0 bases and J by 6 bases, with 12 bases between them. The CDR3 is 15 amino acids. Germline V gene sequence: CDR1 KGHSH, CDR2 LQKENI. Written as DNA, the CDR3 is TGTGCCAGCTCACCACCGGTGGTGGGAGGAAACATTCAGTACTTC. It specifies CASSPPVVGGNIQYF.

The CDR3 DNA is TGTGCCTGGAGCAAACAGGGAGACACTGAAGCTTTCTTT. Translation: CAWSKQGDTEAFF. This chain connects TRBV30 to TRBJ1-1; D perhaps matches TRBD1 (6 bases). The CDR3 has 13 residues. Trimming took 3 bases from V and 3 from J, leaving 11 bases between them. In germline, CDR1 is GTSNPN, CDR2 SVGIG (reference sequence).

The rearrangement links TRBV19 to TRBJ1-4; the match to TRBD1 covers 10 bases. The CDR3 is made up of 15 amino acids. CDR1 is LNHDA, CDR2 SQIVND, per germline (reference sequence). The trim removed 5 bases at V and 0 bases at J, leaving 0 bases unmatched. The DNA for the CDR3 is TGTGCCAGTAGTGGACAGGGGGCAACTAATGAAAAACTGTTTTTT. Translated: CASSGQGATNEKLFF.

The rearrangement uses TRBV7-8 and TRBJ1-2; a weak D match, TRBD1 (6 bases). Per germline, CDR1 SGHVS and CDR2 FQNEAQ. The CDR3 covers 14 residues. V dropped 5 bases and J dropped 4 bases, with 14 bases sitting between them. CDR3 DNA: TGTGCCAGCAGCAGGGGGATAGCGGGCTATGGCTACACCTTC. This translates into CASSRGIAGYGYTF.

The chain joins TRBV10-3 to TRBJ1-3; D perhaps matches TRBD1 (6 bases). The CDR3 contains 14 residues. V was trimmed by 5 bases and J by 2 bases, leaving 10 bases between them. The germline gives CDR1 ENHRY, CDR2 SYGVKD. The DNA of the CDR3 is TGTGCCATCAGTTTACAGGGTACTGGAAACACCATATATTTT. Amino acids: CAISLQGTGNTIYF.

The chain joins TRBV5-1 to TRBJ2-1; weak D call: TRBD1 (6 bases). The germline V gene has CDR1 SGHRS and CDR2 YFSETQ. Trimming removed 6 bases at V and 8 bases at J, with 18 bases between. The CDR3 covers 14 residues. Written as DNA, the CDR3 is TGCGCCAGCACTCAAGCGGCCAAGGGGGATGAGCAGTTCTTC. Translated, it gives CASTQAAKGDEQFF.